This T cell receptor (beta chain) originates from a study of OX40 agonist ivuxolimab in advanced cancers. The repertoire was sequenced with immunoSEQ multiplex PCR; TCRdb's copy has only in-frame clones and lacks some. This sample yields under 70,000 clones, of which 80% to 85% are seen a single time; 3.5% to 5% belongs to the top ten. This CDR3 contains 15 residues. The V gene lost 0 bases and the J gene lost 7 bases, with 15 bases spanning the gap. Germline values: CDR1 MNHNS, CDR2 SASEGT. V gene TRBV6-1 combines with J gene TRBJ1-2; possible D gene TRBD1, 6 bases. The specimen comprised CD4+ or CD8+ T cells sorted from blood, sampled in a trial of the OX40 agonist ivuxolimab. This receptor was identified in an adult with an advanced solid tumor such as melanoma, head and neck, liver or kidney cancer. CDR3 protein: CASSEATDLRGGYTF. CDR3 DNA: TGTGCCAGCAGTGAAGCAACAGACCTCAGGGGTGGCTACACCTTC.